This entry is about one T cell receptor (beta chain). Assay: immunoSEQ multiplex PCR; the TCRdb copy retains only in-frame clones and omits some. Of roughly 360,000 clones in the sample, roughly four fifths are singletons; the top ten hold about 5%. This entry is derived from a study of blood T cell repertoires in COVID-19. Study overall: T cells, B-cell-depleted T cells, or PBMCs supplied cDNA or gDNA.

Two negative PCRs, clearance, or symptom resolution had been documented for recovered Cohort 3 donors. Sequencing was carried out using PBMCs or T cells enriched from blood (not recorded which). The sequence came from a woman between 45 and 65 years old who had recovered from COVID-19.

CDR3 DNA: TGTGCCAGCAGTGCAAGACTAGCGGCTCTAGCCAAAAACATTCAGTACTTC. Encoded protein: CASSARLAALAKNIQYF. The chain employs TRBV6-1 and TRBJ2-4, with 9 bases that match TRBD2. This CDR3 is built from 17 residues. The V segment lost 4 bases and the J segment 0 bases; nucleotides outside the gene matches: 7. Germline CDR1 is MNHNS and CDR2 is SASEGT.